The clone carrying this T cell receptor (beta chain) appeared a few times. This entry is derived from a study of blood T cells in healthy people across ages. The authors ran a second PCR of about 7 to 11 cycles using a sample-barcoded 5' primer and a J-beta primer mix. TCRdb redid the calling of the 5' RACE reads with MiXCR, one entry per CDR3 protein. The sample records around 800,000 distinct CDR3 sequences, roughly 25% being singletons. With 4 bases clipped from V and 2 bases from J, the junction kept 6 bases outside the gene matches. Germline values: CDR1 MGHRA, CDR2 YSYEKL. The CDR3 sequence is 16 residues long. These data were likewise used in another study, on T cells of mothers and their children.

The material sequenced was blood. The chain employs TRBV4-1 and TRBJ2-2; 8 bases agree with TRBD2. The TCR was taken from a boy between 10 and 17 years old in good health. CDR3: CASSRGAGANTGELFF. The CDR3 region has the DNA TGCGCCAGCAGCCGAGGAGCGGGGGCCAACACCGGGGAGCTGTTTTTT.